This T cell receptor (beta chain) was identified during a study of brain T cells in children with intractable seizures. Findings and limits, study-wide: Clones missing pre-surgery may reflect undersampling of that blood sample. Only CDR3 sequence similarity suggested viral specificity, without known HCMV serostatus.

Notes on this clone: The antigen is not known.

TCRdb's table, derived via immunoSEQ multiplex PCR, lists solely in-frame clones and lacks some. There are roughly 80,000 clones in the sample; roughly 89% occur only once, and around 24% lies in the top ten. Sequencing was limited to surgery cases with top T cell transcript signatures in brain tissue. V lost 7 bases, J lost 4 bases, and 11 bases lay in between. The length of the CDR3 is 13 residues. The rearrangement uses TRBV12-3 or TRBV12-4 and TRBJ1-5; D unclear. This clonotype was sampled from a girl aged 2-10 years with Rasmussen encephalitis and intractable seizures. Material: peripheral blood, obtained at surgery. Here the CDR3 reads CASNRGRNQPQHF. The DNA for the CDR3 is TGTGCCAGCAACCGGGGAAGAAATCAGCCCCAGCATTTT.